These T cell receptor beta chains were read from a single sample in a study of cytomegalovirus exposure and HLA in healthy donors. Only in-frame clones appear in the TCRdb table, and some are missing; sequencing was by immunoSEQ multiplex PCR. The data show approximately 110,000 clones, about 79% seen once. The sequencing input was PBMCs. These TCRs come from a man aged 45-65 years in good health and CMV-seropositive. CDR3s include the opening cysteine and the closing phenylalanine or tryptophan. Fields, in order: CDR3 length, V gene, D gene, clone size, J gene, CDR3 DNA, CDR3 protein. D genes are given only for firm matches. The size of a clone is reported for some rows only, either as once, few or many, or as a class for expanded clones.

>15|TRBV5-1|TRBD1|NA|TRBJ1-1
TGCGCCAGCAGCTTGGGGGACAGTCTATGGACTGAAGCTTTCTTT
CASSLGDSLWTEAFF
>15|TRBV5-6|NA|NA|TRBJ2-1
TGTGCCAGCAGCTTGACGGGGAGGATAGGCAATGAGCAGTTCTTC
CASSLTGRIGNEQFF
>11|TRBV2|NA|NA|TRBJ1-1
TGTGCCAGCAGTGGGTATCGGGTGGCTTTCTTT
CASSGYRVAFF
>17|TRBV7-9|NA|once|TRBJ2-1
TGTGCCAGCAGCTTAGAGCGGGCGCCCGGCTCCTACAATGAGCAGTTCTTC
CASSLERAPGSYNEQFF
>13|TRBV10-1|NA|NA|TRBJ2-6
TGCGCCAGCAGCGGCTCTGGGGCCAACGGCCTGACTTTC
CASSGSGANGLTF
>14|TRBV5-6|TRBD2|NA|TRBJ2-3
TGTGCCAGCAGCGCCCGGGGACTAAGGAGGAGGCAGTATTTT
CASSARGLRRRQYF
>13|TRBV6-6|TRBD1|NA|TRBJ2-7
TGTGCCAGCACCATCGACAGGGGTGGCGAGCAGTACTTC
CASTIDRGGEQYF
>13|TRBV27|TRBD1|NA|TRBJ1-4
TGTGCCAGCAGTAAACAGGGGCGAGAAAAACTGTTTTTT
CASSKQGREKLFF
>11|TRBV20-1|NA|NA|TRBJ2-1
TGCAGTGACTCGGTCCTCAATGAGCAGTTCTTC
CSDSVLNEQFF
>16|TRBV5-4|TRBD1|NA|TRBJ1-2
TGTGCCAGCAGCTTGATAGGACAGGGGGCCGGAGGTGGCTACACCTTC
CASSLIGQGAGGGYTF
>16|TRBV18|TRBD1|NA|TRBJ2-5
TGTGCCAGCTCACCACCGGGGCAGGGGGAAGAAGAGACCCAGTACTTC
CASSPPGQGEEETQYF
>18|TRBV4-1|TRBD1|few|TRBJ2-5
TGCGCCAGCAGCCAAGTGGTTGGAGGGCAGGGGGCGCGGGAGACCCAGTACTTC
CASSQVVGGQGARETQYF
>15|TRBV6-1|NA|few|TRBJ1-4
TGTGCCAGCAGTGACCCCCGAGCAACTAATGAAAAACTGTTTTTT
CASSDPRATNEKLFF
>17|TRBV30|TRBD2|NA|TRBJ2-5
TGTGCCTGGAGTAGTCCTGTTTCTAGCGGATACAAAGAGACCCAGTACTTC
CAWSSPVSSGYKETQYF
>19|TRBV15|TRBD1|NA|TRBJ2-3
TGTGCCACCAGCAGAGATTCGGGCTTGAGGGGGCTAAAAGAAGATACGCAGTATTTT
CATSRDSGLRGLKEDTQYF
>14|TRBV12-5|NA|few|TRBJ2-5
TGTGCTAGTGCCAAAGGGACTTCAATAGAGACCCAGTACTTC
CASAKGTSIETQYF
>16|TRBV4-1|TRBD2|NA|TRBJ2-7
TGCGCCAGCAGCCAAGTGGGACTAGCGGGAGTGGGGGAGCAGTACTTC
CASSQVGLAGVGEQYF
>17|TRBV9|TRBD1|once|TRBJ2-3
TGTGCCAGCAGCCCGGGGACAGGAACAAGCAGCTCGGATACGCAGTATTTT
CASSPGTGTSSSDTQYF
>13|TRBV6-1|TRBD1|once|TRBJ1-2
TGTGCCAGCAGCCCGGACAGGACGTATGGCTACACCTTC
CASSPDRTYGYTF
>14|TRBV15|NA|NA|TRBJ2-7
TGTGCCACCAGCAACGGCCGTAAAGCGGAGGAGCAGTACTTC
CATSNGRKAEEQYF
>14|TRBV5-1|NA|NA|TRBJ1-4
TGCGCCAGCAGGGAGCAGAGTACTAATGAAAAACTGTTTTTT
CASREQSTNEKLFF
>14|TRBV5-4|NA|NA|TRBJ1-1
TGTGCCAGCAGCCCTCCTAGTAAGAACACTGAAGCTTTCTTT
CASSPPSKNTEAFF
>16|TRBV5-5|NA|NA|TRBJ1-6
TGTGCCAGCAGCGCACGGACAGCCGAATCTAATTCACCCCTCCACTTT
CASSARTAESNSPLHF
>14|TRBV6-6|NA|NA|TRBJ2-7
TGTGCCAGCAGCCCCCCCAGGGTGGACCACGAGCAGTACTTC
CASSPPRVDHEQYF
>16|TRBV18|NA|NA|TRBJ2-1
TGTGCCAGCTCACCCGGAGGGCCTTACCTAGCGAATGAGCAGTTCTTC
CASSPGGPYLANEQFF
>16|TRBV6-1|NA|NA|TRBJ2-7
TGTGCCAGCAGTGATAGCCCTTTAGAGGGAAGGTACGAGCAGTACTTC
CASSDSPLEGRYEQYF
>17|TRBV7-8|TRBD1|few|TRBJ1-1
TGTGCCAGCAGCCCACCCACGGACAGGGTTTTAAGCACTGAAGCTTTCTTT
CASSPPTDRVLSTEAFF
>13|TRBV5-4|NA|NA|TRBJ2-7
TGTGCCAGCAGCTTTGCAGGGTCCTACGAGCAGTACTTC
CASSFAGSYEQYF
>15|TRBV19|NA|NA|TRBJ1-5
TGTGCCAGTAGTACGGGTCGGACTCAGAATCAGCCCCAGCATTTT
CASSTGRTQNQPQHF
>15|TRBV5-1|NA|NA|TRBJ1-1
TGCGCCAGCAGCTTTGTAGGCCAGGAGAACACTGAAGCTTTCTTT
CASSFVGQENTEAFF
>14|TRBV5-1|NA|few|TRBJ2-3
TGCGCCAGCAGCTTGGTTAGGGGAACAGATACGCAGTATTTT
CASSLVRGTDTQYF
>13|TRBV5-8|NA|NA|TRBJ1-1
TGTGCCAGCAGCGGGATGGGGGCTAAGGAAGCTTTCTTT
CASSGMGAKEAFF
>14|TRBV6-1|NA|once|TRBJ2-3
TGTGCCAGCAGTCTAGACGGAGGCACAGATACGCAGTATTTT
CASSLDGGTDTQYF
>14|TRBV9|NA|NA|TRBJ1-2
TGTGCCAGCAGCGTAGAACCGGACACGTATGGCTACACCTTC
CASSVEPDTYGYTF
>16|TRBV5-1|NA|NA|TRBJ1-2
TGCGCCAGCAGCTTGGGAGCAGGCACATCTAACTATGGCTACACCTTC
CASSLGAGTSNYGYTF
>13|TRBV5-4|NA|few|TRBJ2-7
TGTGCCAGCAGCACGATTATTACGGGCGAGCAGTACTTC
CASSTIITGEQYF